The 30 T cell receptor beta chains in this list originate from one sample, sequenced in a study of shared T cell receptors in the human thymus. Profiling relied on immunoSEQ multiplex PCR, and the TCRdb table lists in-frame clones only, not all of them. In the table there are some 660,000 clones, about 87% of which are singletons. These data also featured in a second study, about human thymus T cells.

Sequenced sample: thymocytes. The receptors here all came from a boy under two years old with a congenital heart defect.

This chain connects TRBV28 to TRBJ2-1; D not certain. V was shortened by 6 bases and J by 0 bases, with 12 bases between the two germline ends. Germline CDR1 is MDHEN and CDR2 is SYDVKM. This CDR3 region has 15 residues. The CDR3 DNA sequence: TGTGCCAGCAGGAGAACTAAGAGCTCCTACAATGAGCAGTTCTTC. It specifies CASRRTKSSYNEQFF.

J is TRBJ1-5 and V is TRBV28; 7 positions agree with TRBD1. The V segment lost 4 bases and the J segment 5 bases; nucleotides outside the gene matches: 5. Per the germline V gene, CDR1 is MDHEN and CDR2 is SYDVKM. This CDR3 region has 14 residues. The CDR3 sequence is CASSSDRAYQPQHF. The CDR3 coding sequence is TGTGCCAGCAGTTCAGACAGGGCCTATCAGCCCCAGCATTTT. Drawing the rest from reference TRBV28 and TRBJ1-5, the complete variable domain is DVKVTQSSRYLVKRTGEKVFLECVQDMDHENMFWYRQDPGLGLRLIYFSYDVKMKEKGDIPEGYSVSREKKERFSLILESASTNQTSMYLCASSSDRAYQPQHFGDGTRLSIL.

The chain joins TRBV4-3 to TRBJ1-3; 8 nucleotides agree with TRBD1. The CDR3 totals 17 residues. Trimming took 1 base from V and 0 from J; bases not matched to a gene: 5. CDR1 is LGHNA and CDR2 is YSLEER in the germline V gene. CDR3 in amino acids: CASSQAGGGHSGNTIYF. The CDR3 coding sequence is TGCGCCAGCAGCCAAGCAGGGGGCGGCCACTCTGGAAACACCATATATTTT.

This rearrangement joins TRBV15 to TRBJ2-5, with D maybe TRBD1 (6 bases). The CDR3 consists of 16 residues. CDR1 is LNHNV, CDR2 YYDKDF, per germline (reference sequence). V was trimmed by 5 bases and J by 0 bases, leaving 16 bases between them. This CDR3 is CATSYLLDRYQETQYF. The DNA of the CDR3 is TGTGCCACCAGCTACCTACTAGACAGGTACCAAGAGACCCAGTACTTC.

This chain uses TRBV15 with TRBJ1-1; 8 bases agree with TRBD1. This CDR3 is built from 14 residues. Germline V gene lookup returns CDR1 LNHNV and CDR2 YYDKDF (reference sequence). V lost 8 bases to trimming and J lost 3 bases; unmatched junction nucleotides: 8. The CDR3 coding sequence is TGTGCCACCTCCACAGGGGGGGTGGACACTGAAGCTTTCTTT. As protein: CATSTGGVDTEAFF.

The chain combines TRBV4-2 with TRBJ1-1, with D perhaps TRBD1 (6 bases). V was pared by 5 bases and J by 1 base, with 23 bases between. Germline CDR1 is LGHNA and CDR2 is YNFKEQ. The CDR3 is 18 residues long. The CDR3 DNA sequence: TGTGCCAGCAGCGCCCCCACAACAGGGTCAGAAGGGAACACTGAAGCTTTCTTT. This gives the protein CASSAPTTGSEGNTEAFF.

The chain employs TRBV28 and TRBJ1-5; 8 bases agree with TRBD1. V lost 0 bases and J lost 0; bases outside the gene matches: 13. This CDR3 contains 20 residues. Germline V gene lookup returns CDR1 MDHEN and CDR2 SYDVKM. The CDR3 spells CASSLCPPRTGIDSNQPQHF. Written as DNA, the CDR3 is TGTGCCAGCAGTTTATGCCCCCCTCGGACAGGGATCGATAGCAATCAGCCCCAGCATTTT.

The chain combines TRBV10-1 with TRBJ1-5, with 7 bases identical to TRBD1. J was trimmed by 5 bases and V by 10 bases; bases with no gene match: 11. CDR3 length equals 14 residues. Germline V gene lookup returns CDR1 WNHNN and CDR2 SYGVQD (reference sequence). The CDR3 nucleotides are TGCGCCAACTTACAGGGGCCAAACTATCAGCCCCAGCATTTT. It codes for CANLQGPNYQPQHF.

V and J are TRBV7-8 and TRBJ1-1; D is ambiguous. The CDR3 covers 14 residues. The V and J ends lost 5 bases and 4 bases respectively, with 14 bases between them. CDR1 and CDR2 (germline): SGHVS, FQNEAQ. The CDR3 region is CASSGSSGVTEAFF. The CDR3 coding sequence is TGTGCCAGCAGCGGGTCGTCGGGAGTCACTGAAGCTTTCTTT.

The rearrangement uses TRBV30 and TRBJ1-2; 7 positions agree with TRBD1. The V segment lost 6 bases and the J segment 6 bases; nucleotides outside the gene matches: 13. There are 14 residues in the CDR3. CDR1 and CDR2 (germline): GTSNPN, SVGIG (reference sequence). Here the CDR3 DNA reads TGTGCCTGCCCCGGACAGGTCCGAAACCATGGCTACACCTTC. Its protein is CACPGQVRNHGYTF.

This sequence joins TRBV27 and TRBJ1-6; possibly TRBD1 for D (5 bases). The CDR3 consists of 13 residues. The germline V gene encodes CDR1 MNHEY and CDR2 SMNVEV (reference sequence). V was shortened by 6 bases and J by 9 bases, with 12 bases between the two germline ends. The CDR3 sequence: CASRPRGSSPLHF. The DNA of the CDR3 is TGTGCCAGCAGACCTAGGGGTAGTTCACCCCTCCACTTT.

This clone was recorded once. The chain couples TRBV4-2 to TRBJ2-1; 8 bases match TRBD2. The length of the CDR3 is 16 residues. CDR1 LGHNA and CDR2 YNFKEQ come from the germline V gene. Unmatched junction bases numbered 9, after V lost 0 bases and J lost 8 bases. Written as DNA, the CDR3 is TGTGCCAGCAGCCAAGAAGGGCGGGGGGCCATCGATGAGCAGTTCTTC. This codes for CASSQEGRGAIDEQFF.

The chain combines TRBV19 with TRBJ2-3; D perhaps matches TRBD2 (5 bases). CDR1 and CDR2 (germline): LNHDA, SQIVND (reference sequence). The CDR3 consists of 15 residues. The V gene lost 4 bases and the J gene lost 3 bases, with 14 bases spanning the gap. CDR3 bases: TGTGCCAGTAGTACCGGACCTCCGGGGACAGATACGCAGTATTTT. The encoded protein is CASSTGPPGTDTQYF.

The chain is built from TRBV4-2 and TRBJ1-1; the match to TRBD1 covers 8 bases. The CDR3 is 16 residues long. Germline CDR1 LGHNA, CDR2 YNFKEQ. The trim removed 1 base at V and 3 bases at J, leaving 7 bases unmatched. CDR3 sequence reads: CASSQGTGRSDTEAFF. The CDR3, as DNA: TGTGCCAGCAGCCAAGGGACAGGGAGGTCGGACACTGAAGCTTTCTTT.

The chain combines TRBV7-8 with TRBJ1-4; D ambiguous. The CDR3 is 16 amino acids. With 4 bases removed from V and 8 bases from J, the gap between germline ends came to 20 bases. CDR1 SGHVS and CDR2 FQNEAQ come from the germline V gene. CDR3 nucleotides: TGTGCCAGCAGCTCCGAAGCTGCGGGCCCGGGGGAAAAACTGTTTTTT. Residues: CASSSEAAGPGEKLFF.

This chain uses TRBV30 with TRBJ1-1, with 7 bases identical to TRBD1. CDR3 size: 15 residues. Trimming at V came to 3 bases and at J to 0 bases, leaving 7 bases not matched to a gene. CDR1 GTSNPN and CDR2 SVGIG come from the germline V gene (reference sequence). As DNA, the CDR3 is TGTGCCTGGAGGACAGGGTCGTTCATGAACACTGAAGCTTTCTTT. This codes for CAWRTGSFMNTEAFF.

The chain couples TRBV19 to TRBJ1-5; D might be TRBD1 (6 bases). The V gene lost 0 bases and the J gene lost 6 bases, with 15 bases spanning the gap. Germline lookup yields CDR1 LNHDA and CDR2 SQIVND (reference sequence). This CDR3 contains 16 residues. CDR3 sequence reads: CASSIENRESTQPQHF. The CDR3 nucleotides read TGTGCCAGTAGTATAGAAAACAGGGAATCGACTCAGCCCCAGCATTTT.

The J gene is TRBJ2-7, the V gene TRBV7-2, with 11 bases identical to TRBD1. The CDR3 loop spans 16 amino acids. Germline values: CDR1 SGHTA, CDR2 FQGNSA. V dropped 5 bases and J dropped 5; count of bases not matched to a gene: 11. CDR3: CASSPRGQGDCNEQYF. CDR3 sequence (DNA): TGTGCCAGCAGCCCCCGGGGACAGGGGGATTGCAACGAGCAGTACTTC.

This sequence joins TRBV19 and TRBJ2-1; D not certain. The CDR3 spans 13 residues. Germline CDR1 LNHDA, CDR2 SQIVND (reference sequence). With 3 bases removed from V and 4 bases from J, the gap between germline ends came to 7 bases. CDR3 in amino acids: CASSIVLYNEQFF. CDR3 DNA: TGTGCCAGTAGTATTGTACTTTACAATGAGCAGTTCTTC.

The chain joins TRBV25-1 to TRBJ1-6, with 9 positions matching TRBD1. Germline assignment: CDR1 MGHDK and CDR2 SYGVNS. This CDR3 has 14 residues. After removal of 5 bases from V and 7 bases from J, the junction contained 3 bases not matched to a gene. Here the CDR3 DNA reads TGTGCCAGCAGTCGGACAGGGGAGAATTCACCCCTCCACTTT. Amino acid sequence: CASSRTGENSPLHF.

This chain uses TRBV27 with TRBJ2-1, with TRBD1 identical over 10 bases. The CDR3 totals 15 residues. Germline CDR1 and CDR2: MNHEY and SMNVEV (reference sequence). With V trimmed by 6 bases and J by 6 bases, 8 bases remained unmatched. CDR3 nucleotide sequence: TGTGCCAGCAGGAGCCTCCGGGACAGGGGCAATGAGCAGTTCTTC. Translating it yields CASRSLRDRGNEQFF.

The chain couples TRBV4-1 to TRBJ1-6; 8 nucleotides match TRBD1. From germline, CDR1 is MGHRA and CDR2 YSYEKL. V gave up 4 bases and J gave up 7 bases; unmatched junction bases: 15. The CDR3 sequence is 18 residues long. Here the CDR3 reads CASSPGNLMTGVNSPLHF. The CDR3 coding sequence is TGCGCCAGCAGCCCCGGGAACCTGATGACAGGGGTAAATTCACCCCTCCACTTT.

This chain joins TRBV12-5 and TRBJ2-5, with 7 bases aligning to TRBD1. Germline V CDR1 and CDR2: LGHNT, FRNRAP. This CDR3 is built from 14 residues. Trimming cost V 9 bases and J 3 bases; bases outside gene matches: 10. The CDR3 reads CASRTTGAKETQYF. CDR3 nucleotides: TGTGCTAGCCGAACTACAGGGGCTAAAGAGACCCAGTACTTC.

The chain joins TRBV4-2 to TRBJ1-1; possible D gene TRBD1, 6 bases. The CDR3 totals 15 residues. From germline, CDR1 is LGHNA and CDR2 YNFKEQ. Deletions cut 4 bases from V and 0 bases from J, with 12 bases between. This CDR3 reads CASSRQDRLNTEAFF. The CDR3 nucleotides read TGTGCCAGCAGCCGACAGGACAGATTGAACACTGAAGCTTTCTTT.

The V call is TRBV6-1, the J call TRBJ2-5; TRBD1 aligns across 8 bases. The germline CDR1 and CDR2 sequences are MNHNS and SASEGT. J was trimmed by 5 bases and V by 6 bases; bases with no gene match: 11. The CDR3 totals 15 residues. The CDR3 sequence: CASRDWTGRYETQYF. The DNA for the CDR3 is TGTGCCAGCAGAGACTGGACAGGGAGGTACGAGACCCAGTACTTC.

As to this clone: In this CDR3 the conserved last residue, phenylalanine or tryptophan, is missing, so a read error is likely. V usage is TRBV20-1 and J usage is TRBJ2-7; 8 nucleotides match TRBD1. The J segment lost 5 bases and the V segment lost 4 bases, leaving 1 base of the junction unmatched. CDR3 length equals 11 residues. Germline V gene data show CDR1 as DFQATT and CDR2 as SNEGSKA (reference sequence). CDR3 DNA sequence: TGCAGTGCTACAGGGGGCCACGAGCAGTACCTC. It is translated as CSATGGHEQYL.

The chain employs TRBV5-1 and TRBJ1-2, with 7 bases lining up with TRBD1. The trim removed 0 bases at V and 0 bases at J, leaving 14 bases unmatched. The germline CDR1 and CDR2 sequences are SGHRS and YFSETQ. There are 19 residues in the CDR3. CDR3 in DNA: TGCGCCAGCAGCTTGGATCACAGGGGCCCAAACCTGTCTAACTATGGCTACACCTTC. It specifies CASSLDHRGPNLSNYGYTF. The full variable domain, rest sourced from reference TRBV5-1 and TRBJ1-2, is KAGVTQTPRYLIKTRGQQVTLSCSPISGHRSVSWYQQTPGQGLQFLFEYFSETQRNKGNFPGRFSGRQFSNSRSEMNVSTLELGDSALYLCASSLDHRGPNLSNYGYTFGSGTRLTVV.

The rearrangement joins TRBV14 to TRBJ1-1; TRBD1 is a possible D gene (5 bases). Germline CDR1 is SGHDN and CDR2 is FVKESK. This CDR3 contains 17 residues. Trimming pared 5 bases from V and 0 bases from J, leaving 19 bases between. CDR3 nucleotides: TGTGCCAGCAGCAAAATAAGCCGCCGGGGGATGAACACTGAAGCTTTCTTT. This sequence encodes CASSKISRRGMNTEAFF.

To note about this clone: In the same sample, other DNA sequences code for this CDR3. The chain links TRBV6-5 to TRBJ1-1, with D possibly TRBD1 on 6 matching bases. V dropped 5 bases and J dropped 2 bases, with 12 bases sitting between them. CDR3 length equals 14 residues. CDR1 and CDR2 from the germline V gene are MNHEY and SVGAGI. This chain's CDR3 is CASSTGHRNTEAFF. CDR3 sequence (DNA): TGTGCCAGCAGTACGGGACATAGAAACACTGAAGCTTTCTTT.

The chain is built from TRBV6-1 and TRBJ2-3; possible D gene TRBD2, 6 bases. Germline V gene data show CDR1 as MNHNS and CDR2 as SASEGT. The CDR3 runs to 19 residues. V was cut by 3 bases and J by 1 base, with 23 bases left in between. CDR3 region: CASSEWKQEGTAGTDTQYF. The CDR3 nucleotides read TGTGCCAGCAGTGAGTGGAAACAGGAAGGGACTGCGGGCACAGATACGCAGTATTTT.